The sequence of this T cell receptor beta chain was determined in a study of blood T cell repertoires in COVID-19. Study-level background: Sites in the United States, Italy and Spain provided acute and convalescent COVID-19 samples. PBMCs, B-cell-depleted T cells, or T cells provided the cDNA or gDNA that made up the material.

Profiling relied on immunoSEQ multiplex PCR, and the TCRdb table lists in-frame clones only, not all of them. The table includes some 39,000 clones, 85% to 95% detected once. CDR1 and CDR2 (germline): SGHDT, YYEEEE. The trim removed 0 bases at V and 5 bases at J, leaving 9 bases unmatched. The CDR3 is made up of 16 amino acids. The sample comprised peripheral blood. This sequence was found in a human donor in a cohort sampled during active COVID-19. V gene TRBV5-6 combines with J gene TRBJ1-2; 8 positions match TRBD1. The CDR3 DNA reads as TGTGCCAGCAGCTTGGACAGGGGGGATGAAATTTATGGCTACACCTTC. This gives the protein CASSLDRGDEIYGYTF.